The sequence of this T cell receptor beta chain was determined in a study of cytomegalovirus exposure and HLA in healthy donors. 60 Vbeta and 13 Jbeta primers were used in PCR. Here immunoSEQ multiplex PCR was the method, and the copy in TCRdb shows in-frame clones only, minus some. The repertoire consists of about 170,000 clones, with around 80% occurring once and the leading ten covering just over 2%. CDR3 length: 14 residues. Germline V gene lookup returns CDR1 SQVTM and CDR2 ANQGSEA. V lost 5 bases to trimming and J lost 2 bases, with 14 bases between them. For this clone: Its cognate antigen is unknown.

The study's findings and limits: There were some V segments, including TRBV6-2 and TRBV6-3, excluded as indistinguishable.

The chain carries TRBV29-1 and TRBJ2-3; perhaps TRBD1 as D (5 bases). The origin of this receptor is a woman in her 30s in good health and CMV-seropositive. Sequencing was performed on PBMCs. The CDR3: CSVLRQKDTDTQYF. Written as DNA, the CDR3 is TGCAGCGTTCTTAGACAGAAAGACACAGATACGCAGTATTTT.